The source of this T cell receptor (beta chain) is a study of T cells in Graves' hyperthyroidism and ophthalmopathy. The CDR3 has 14 residues. Germline loops: CDR1 MNHNS, CDR2 SASEGT. With V trimmed by 6 bases and J by 7 bases, 8 bases remained unmatched. With duration under 3 months, ophthalmopathy was active: Clinical Activity Score at least 3, NOSPECS at least 4. Exclusion of a patient resulted from uncontrolled infection, other autoimmune disease, pregnancy or lactation. The source of the PBMCs was over 8.5 ml of fresh peripheral blood. Notes on the study in general: The model identified upcoming ophthalmopathy a median roughly 6 months ahead of onset.

This clonotype was seen only a few times. What it binds is unknown. TCR beta CDR3 sequences were amplified from RNA transcripts. Carried out on the TCR CDR3, a first-round RT-PCR used the HTBI primer set. TCRdb re-derived calls from the multiplex PCR reads in MiXCR, one entry per CDR3 protein. The table lists around 600,000 distinct CDR3 sequences, approximately 15% of them singletons. This sequence joins TRBV6-1 and TRBJ2-1, with 8 positions matching TRBD2. Material: blood. The TCR was taken from a woman aged 18-29 years with Graves' ophthalmopathy. The CDR3 region has the DNA TGTGCCAGCAGGAATAGCGGGATTTTGAATGAGCAGTTCTTC. Its translation: CASRNSGILNEQFF.